This T cell receptor beta chain was found in a study of T cells after yellow fever vaccination. TCRdb re-derived calls from the 5' RACE reads in MiXCR, one entry per CDR3 protein. This table has around 88,000 distinct CDR3 sequences, approximately 12% appearing once. The ends were cut back, 3 bases at V and 3 bases at J, with 12 bases in the middle. This CDR3 has 15 residues. Germline values: CDR1 SGHKS, CDR2 YYEKEE (reference sequence). The rearrangement uses TRBV5-5 and TRBJ2-2; D is uncertain. The TCR sequence derives from a man aged 18-30 years who received the YFV17D yellow fever vaccine. The sample consisted of CD8+ T cells not binding an NS4B(214-222) dextramer, sorted from PBMCs, taken more than 20 days after the first yellow fever vaccination. The CDR3 DNA follows: TGTGCCAGCAGCTCCGACCTCCTATACACCGGGGAGCTGTTTTTT. It is translated as CASSSDLLYTGELFF.